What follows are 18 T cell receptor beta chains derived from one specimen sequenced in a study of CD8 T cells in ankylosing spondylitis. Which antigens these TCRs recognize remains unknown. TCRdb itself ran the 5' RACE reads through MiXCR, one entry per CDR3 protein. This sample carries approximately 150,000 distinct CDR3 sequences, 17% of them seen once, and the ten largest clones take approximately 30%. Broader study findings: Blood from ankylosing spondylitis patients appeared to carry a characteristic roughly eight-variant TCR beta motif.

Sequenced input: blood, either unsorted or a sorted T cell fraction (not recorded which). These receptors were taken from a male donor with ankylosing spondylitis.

CDR3 bases: TGTGCCAGCAGTGGCGGACTGTACTACACAGATACGCAGTATTTT. This gives the protein CASSGGLYYTDTQYF. The gene calls are TRBV27 and TRBJ2-3; tentative D call: TRBD2 (5 bases). Germline V gene lookup returns CDR1 MNHEY and CDR2 SMNVEV (reference sequence). Trimming took off 5 bases at V and 2 bases at J, with 14 bases between the two ends. This CDR3 region has 15 residues.

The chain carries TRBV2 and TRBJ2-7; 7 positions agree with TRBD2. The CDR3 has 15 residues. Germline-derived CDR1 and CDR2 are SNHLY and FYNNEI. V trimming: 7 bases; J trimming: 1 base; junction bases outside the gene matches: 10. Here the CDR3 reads CASTPRTSSSYEQYF. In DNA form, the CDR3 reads TGTGCCAGCACCCCCAGGACTAGTTCGTCCTACGAGCAGTACTTC.

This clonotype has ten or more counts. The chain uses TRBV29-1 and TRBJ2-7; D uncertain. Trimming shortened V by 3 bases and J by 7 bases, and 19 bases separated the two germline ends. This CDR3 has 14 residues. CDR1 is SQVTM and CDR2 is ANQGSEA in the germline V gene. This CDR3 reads CSVDSDNNPREQYF. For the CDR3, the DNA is TGCAGCGTTGATTCCGACAACAATCCAAGGGAGCAGTACTTC.

The CDR3 region has the DNA TGTGCCAGCACGTCTCCGGGCTTGAACTCCTACGAGCAGTACTTC. This gives the protein CASTSPGLNSYEQYF. The chain recombines TRBV2 with TRBJ2-7; D is undetermined. V was shortened by 7 bases and J by 0 bases, with 16 bases between the two germline ends. CDR3 length: 15 residues. The germline gives CDR1 SNHLY, CDR2 FYNNEI.

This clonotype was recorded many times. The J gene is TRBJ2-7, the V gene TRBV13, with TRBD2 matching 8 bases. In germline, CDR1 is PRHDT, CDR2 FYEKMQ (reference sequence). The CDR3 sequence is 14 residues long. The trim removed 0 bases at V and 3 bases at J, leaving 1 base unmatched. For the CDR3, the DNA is TGTGCCAGCAGCTTAGGGACTAGCGTCTACGAGCAGTACTTC. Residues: CASSLGTSVYEQYF.

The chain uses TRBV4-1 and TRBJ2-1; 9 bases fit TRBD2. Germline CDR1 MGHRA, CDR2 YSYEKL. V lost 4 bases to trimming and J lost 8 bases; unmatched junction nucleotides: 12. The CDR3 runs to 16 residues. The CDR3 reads CASSPRVGTSTHEQFF. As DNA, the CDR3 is TGCGCCAGCAGCCCCCGTGTCGGGACTAGCACCCATGAGCAGTTCTTC.

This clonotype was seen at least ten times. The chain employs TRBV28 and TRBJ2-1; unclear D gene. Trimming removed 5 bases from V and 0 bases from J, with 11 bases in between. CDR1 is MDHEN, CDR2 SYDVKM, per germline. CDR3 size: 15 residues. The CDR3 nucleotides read TGTGCCAGCAGTCGCCTCTCTAGCTCCTACAATGAGCAGTTCTTC. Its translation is CASSRLSSSYNEQFF.

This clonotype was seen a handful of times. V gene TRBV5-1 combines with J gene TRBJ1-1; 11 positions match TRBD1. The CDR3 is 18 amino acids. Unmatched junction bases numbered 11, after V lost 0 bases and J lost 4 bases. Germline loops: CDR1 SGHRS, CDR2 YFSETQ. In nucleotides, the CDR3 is TGCGCCAGCAGCTTGGACGATAGGACAGGGGGCTTCGGCACTGAAGCTTTCTTT. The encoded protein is CASSLDDRTGGFGTEAFF.

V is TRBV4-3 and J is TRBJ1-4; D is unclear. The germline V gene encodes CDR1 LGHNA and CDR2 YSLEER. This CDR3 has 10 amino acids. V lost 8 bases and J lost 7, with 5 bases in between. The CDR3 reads CASSVEKLFF. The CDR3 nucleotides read TGCGCCAGCTCCGTTGAAAAACTGTTTTTT.

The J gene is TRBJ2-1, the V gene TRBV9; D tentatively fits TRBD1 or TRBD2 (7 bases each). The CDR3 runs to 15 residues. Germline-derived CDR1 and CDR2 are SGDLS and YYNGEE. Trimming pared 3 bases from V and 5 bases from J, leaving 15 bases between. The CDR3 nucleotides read TGTGCCAGCAGCGAGGGAGGGGGCGCACACAATGAGCAGTTCTTC. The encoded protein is CASSEGGGAHNEQFF.

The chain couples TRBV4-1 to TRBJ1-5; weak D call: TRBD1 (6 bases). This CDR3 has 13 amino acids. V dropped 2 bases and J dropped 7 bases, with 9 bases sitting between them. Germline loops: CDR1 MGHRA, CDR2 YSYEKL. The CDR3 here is CASSQPGVQPQHF. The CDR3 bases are TGCGCCAGCAGCCAACCAGGGGTCCAGCCCCAGCATTTT.

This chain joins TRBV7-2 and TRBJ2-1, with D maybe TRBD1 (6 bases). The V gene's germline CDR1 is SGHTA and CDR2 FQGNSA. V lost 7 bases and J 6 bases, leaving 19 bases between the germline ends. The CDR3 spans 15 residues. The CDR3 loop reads CASTYPLLGGNEQFF. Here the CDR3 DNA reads TGTGCCAGCACCTACCCCCTTCTAGGGGGCAATGAGCAGTTCTTC.

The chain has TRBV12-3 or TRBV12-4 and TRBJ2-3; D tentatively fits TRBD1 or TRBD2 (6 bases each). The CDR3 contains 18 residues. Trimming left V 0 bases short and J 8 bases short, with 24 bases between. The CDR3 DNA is TGTGCCAGCAGTTTAGCCCGTGGGGGTAGGGGGGAGAGCCTTACGCAGTATTTT. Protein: CASSLARGGRGESLTQYF.

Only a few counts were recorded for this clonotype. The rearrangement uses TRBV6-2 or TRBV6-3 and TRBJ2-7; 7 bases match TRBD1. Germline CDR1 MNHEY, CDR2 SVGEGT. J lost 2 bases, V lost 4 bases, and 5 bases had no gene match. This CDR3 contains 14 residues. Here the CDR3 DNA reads TGTGCCAGCAGTTGGACAGGTTACCCCTACGAGCAGTACTTC. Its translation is CASSWTGYPYEQYF.

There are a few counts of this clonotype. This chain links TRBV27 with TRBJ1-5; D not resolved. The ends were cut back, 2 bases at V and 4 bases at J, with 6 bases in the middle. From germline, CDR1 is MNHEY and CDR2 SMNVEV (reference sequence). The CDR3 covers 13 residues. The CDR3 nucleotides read TGTGCCAGCAGTTTAGCAGAAAATCAGCCCCAGCATTTT. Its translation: CASSLAENQPQHF.

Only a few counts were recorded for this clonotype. The DNA for the CDR3 is TGTGCCAGCAGAGGACGGGAGGAGATGCGTACGCAGTATTTT. As protein: CASRGREEMRTQYF. The chain uses TRBV7-9 and TRBJ2-3, with TRBD2 identical over 7 bases. V dropped 6 bases and J dropped 8; count of bases not matched to a gene: 11. This CDR3 spans 14 amino acids. Germline V CDR1 and CDR2: SEHNR, FQNEAQ (reference sequence). Looking up the rest from reference TRBV7-9 and TRBJ2-3 gives the full variable domain: DTGVSQNPRHKITKRGQNVTFRCDPISEHNRLYWYRQTLGQGPEFLTYFQNEAQLEKSRLLSDRFSAERPKGSFSTLEIQRTEQGDSAMYLCASRGREEMRTQYFGPGTRLTVL.

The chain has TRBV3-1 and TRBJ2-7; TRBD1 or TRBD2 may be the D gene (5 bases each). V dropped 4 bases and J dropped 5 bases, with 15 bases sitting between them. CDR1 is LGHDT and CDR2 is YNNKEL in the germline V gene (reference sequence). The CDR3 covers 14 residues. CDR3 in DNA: TGTGCCAGCAGCCCAGAACGGGGCCGCCACGAGCAGTACTTC. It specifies CASSPERGRHEQYF.

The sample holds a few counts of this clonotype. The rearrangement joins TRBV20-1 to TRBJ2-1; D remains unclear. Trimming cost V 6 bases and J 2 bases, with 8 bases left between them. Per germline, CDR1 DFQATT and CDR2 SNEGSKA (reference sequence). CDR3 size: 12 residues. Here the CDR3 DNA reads TGCAGTGCCTTGGGCCCCTACAATGAGCAGTTCTTC. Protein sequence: CSALGPYNEQFF.